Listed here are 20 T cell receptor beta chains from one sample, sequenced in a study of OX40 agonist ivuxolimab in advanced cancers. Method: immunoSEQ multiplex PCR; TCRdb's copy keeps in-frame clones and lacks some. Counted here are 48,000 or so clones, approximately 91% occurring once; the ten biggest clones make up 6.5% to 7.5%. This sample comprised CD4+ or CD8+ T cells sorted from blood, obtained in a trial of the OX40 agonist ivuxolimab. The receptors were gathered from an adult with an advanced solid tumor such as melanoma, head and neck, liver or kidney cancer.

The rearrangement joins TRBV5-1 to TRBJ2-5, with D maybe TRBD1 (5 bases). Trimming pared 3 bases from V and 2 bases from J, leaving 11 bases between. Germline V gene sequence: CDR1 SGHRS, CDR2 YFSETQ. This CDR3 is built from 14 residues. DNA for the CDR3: TGCGCCAGCAGCTCTAGGGGCACTCAAGAGACCCAGTACTTC. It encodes CASSSRGTQETQYF.

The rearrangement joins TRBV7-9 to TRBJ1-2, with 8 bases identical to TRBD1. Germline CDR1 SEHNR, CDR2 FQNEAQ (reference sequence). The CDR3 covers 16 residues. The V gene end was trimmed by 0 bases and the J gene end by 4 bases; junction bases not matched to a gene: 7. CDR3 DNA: TGTGCCAGCAGCTTAGCGACAGGGGAAGGTGGCTATGGCTACACCTTC. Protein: CASSLATGEGGYGYTF.

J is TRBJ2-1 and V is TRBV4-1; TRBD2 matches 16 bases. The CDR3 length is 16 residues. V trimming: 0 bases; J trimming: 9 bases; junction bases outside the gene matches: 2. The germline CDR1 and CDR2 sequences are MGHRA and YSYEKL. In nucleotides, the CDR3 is TGCGCCAGCAGCCAAGAGGGGACTAGCGGGGGGGGTGAGCAGTTCTTC. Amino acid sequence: CASSQEGTSGGGEQFF.

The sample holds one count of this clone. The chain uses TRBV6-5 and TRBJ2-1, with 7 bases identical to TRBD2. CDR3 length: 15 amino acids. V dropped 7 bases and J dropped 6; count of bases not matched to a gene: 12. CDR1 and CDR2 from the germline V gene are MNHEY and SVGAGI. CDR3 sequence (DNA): TGTGCCAGCATCTCGGGGGGAGTAGGGGCCAATGAGCAGTTCTTC. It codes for CASISGGVGANEQFF.

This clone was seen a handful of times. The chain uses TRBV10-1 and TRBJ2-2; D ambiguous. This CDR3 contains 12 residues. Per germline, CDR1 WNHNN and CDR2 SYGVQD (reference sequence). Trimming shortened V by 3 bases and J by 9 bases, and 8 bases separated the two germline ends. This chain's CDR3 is CASSDRPRELFF. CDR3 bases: TGCGCCAGCAGTGACCGCCCCCGGGAGCTGTTTTTT.

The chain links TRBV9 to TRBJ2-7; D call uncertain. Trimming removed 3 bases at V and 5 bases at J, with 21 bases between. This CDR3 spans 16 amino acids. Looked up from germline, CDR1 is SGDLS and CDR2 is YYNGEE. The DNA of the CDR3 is TGTGCCAGCAGCGCCACCCCCGGCCAGCAAGGAGACGAGCAGTACGTC. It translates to CASSATPGQQGDEQYV.

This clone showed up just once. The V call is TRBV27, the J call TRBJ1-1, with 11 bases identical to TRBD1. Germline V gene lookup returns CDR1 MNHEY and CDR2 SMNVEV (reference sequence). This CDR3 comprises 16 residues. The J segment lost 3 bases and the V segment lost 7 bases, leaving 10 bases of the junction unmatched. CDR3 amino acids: CASKRTGGVWDTEAFF. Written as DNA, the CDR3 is TGTGCCAGCAAACGGACAGGGGGCGTCTGGGACACTGAAGCTTTCTTT.

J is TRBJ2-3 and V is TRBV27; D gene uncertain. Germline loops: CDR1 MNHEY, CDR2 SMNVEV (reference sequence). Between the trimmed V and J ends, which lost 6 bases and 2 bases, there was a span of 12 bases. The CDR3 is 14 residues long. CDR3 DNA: TGTGCCAGCAGCTACAGACCTTTCACAGATACGCAGTATTTT. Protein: CASSYRPFTDTQYF.

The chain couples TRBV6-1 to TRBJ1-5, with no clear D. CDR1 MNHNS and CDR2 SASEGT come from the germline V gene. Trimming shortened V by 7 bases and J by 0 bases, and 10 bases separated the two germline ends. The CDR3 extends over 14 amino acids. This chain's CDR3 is CASNSDHSNQPQHF. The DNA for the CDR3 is TGTGCCAGCAATTCAGACCATAGCAATCAGCCCCAGCATTTT.

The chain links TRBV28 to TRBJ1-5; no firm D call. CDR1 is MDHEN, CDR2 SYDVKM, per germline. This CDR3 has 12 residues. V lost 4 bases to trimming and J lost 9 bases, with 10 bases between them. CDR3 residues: CASSYREGPQHF. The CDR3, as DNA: TGTGCCAGCAGTTATCGGGAAGGGCCCCAGCATTTT.

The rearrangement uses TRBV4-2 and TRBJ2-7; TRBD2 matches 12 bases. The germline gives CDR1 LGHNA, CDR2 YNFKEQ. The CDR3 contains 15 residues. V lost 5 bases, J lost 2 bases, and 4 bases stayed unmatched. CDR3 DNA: TGTGCCAGCAGCGCACTAGCGGGGGGAACCTACGAGCAGTACTTC. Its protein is CASSALAGGTYEQYF.

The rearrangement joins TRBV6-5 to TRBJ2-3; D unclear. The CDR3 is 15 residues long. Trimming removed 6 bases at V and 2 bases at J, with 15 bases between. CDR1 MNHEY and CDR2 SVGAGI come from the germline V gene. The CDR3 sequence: CASSPEAENTDTQYF. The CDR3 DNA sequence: TGTGCCAGCAGCCCAGAGGCCGAAAACACAGATACGCAGTATTTT.

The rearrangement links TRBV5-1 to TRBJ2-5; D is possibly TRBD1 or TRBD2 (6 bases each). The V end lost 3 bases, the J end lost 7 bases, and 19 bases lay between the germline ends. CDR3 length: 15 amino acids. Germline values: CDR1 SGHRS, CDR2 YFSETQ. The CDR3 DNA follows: TGCGCCAGCAGCTCGTCGGGGGCGGAAGAGGGGACCCAGTACTTC. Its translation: CASSSSGAEEGTQYF.

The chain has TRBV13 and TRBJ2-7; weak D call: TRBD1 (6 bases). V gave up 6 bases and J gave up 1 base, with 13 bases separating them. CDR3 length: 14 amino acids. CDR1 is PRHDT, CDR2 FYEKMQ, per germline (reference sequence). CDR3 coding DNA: TGTGCCAGCAGTCATAACAGGGTGTCCTACGAGCAGTACTTC. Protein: CASSHNRVSYEQYF.

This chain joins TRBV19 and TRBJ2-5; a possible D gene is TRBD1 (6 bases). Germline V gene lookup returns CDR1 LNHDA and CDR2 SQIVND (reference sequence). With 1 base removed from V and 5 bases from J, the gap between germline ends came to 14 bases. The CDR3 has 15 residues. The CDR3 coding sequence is TGTGCCAGTAGTATAGTGATACAGGGTCAGGAGACCCAGTACTTC. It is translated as CASSIVIQGQETQYF.

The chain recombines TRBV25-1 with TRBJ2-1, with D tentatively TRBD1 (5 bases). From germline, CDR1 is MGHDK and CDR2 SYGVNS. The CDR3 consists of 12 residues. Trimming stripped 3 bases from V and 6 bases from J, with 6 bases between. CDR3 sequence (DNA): TGTGCCAGCAGTGAGCAGGGCAATGAGCAGTTCTTC. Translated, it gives CASSEQGNEQFF.

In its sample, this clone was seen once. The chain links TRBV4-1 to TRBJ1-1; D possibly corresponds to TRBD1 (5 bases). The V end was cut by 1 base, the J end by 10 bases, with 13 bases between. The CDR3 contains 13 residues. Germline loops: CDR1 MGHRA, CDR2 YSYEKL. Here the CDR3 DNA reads TGCGCCAGCAGCCAAGGGGGGTATCGGAGAGCTTTCTTT. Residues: CASSQGGYRRAFF.

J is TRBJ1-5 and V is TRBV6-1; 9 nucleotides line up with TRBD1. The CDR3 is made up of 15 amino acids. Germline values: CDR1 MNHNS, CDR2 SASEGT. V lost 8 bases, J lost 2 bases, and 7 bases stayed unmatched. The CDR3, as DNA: TGTGCCAGCGTACAGGGGGCCCGTGGCAATCAGCCCCAGCATTTT. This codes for CASVQGARGNQPQHF.

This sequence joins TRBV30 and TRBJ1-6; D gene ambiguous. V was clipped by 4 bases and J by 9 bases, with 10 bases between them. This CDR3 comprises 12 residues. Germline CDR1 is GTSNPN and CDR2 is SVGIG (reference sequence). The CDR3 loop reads CAWNSAPSPLHF. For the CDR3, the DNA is TGTGCCTGGAATTCAGCCCCTTCACCCCTCCACTTT.

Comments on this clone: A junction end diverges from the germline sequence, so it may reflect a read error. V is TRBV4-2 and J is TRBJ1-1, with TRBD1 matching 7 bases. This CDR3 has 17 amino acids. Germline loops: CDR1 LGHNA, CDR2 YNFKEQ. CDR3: CASSKEFSRDRNTEAFF. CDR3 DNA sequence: TGTGCCAGCAGCAAAGAGTTTTCCCGGGACAGGAACACTGAAGCTTTCTTT.